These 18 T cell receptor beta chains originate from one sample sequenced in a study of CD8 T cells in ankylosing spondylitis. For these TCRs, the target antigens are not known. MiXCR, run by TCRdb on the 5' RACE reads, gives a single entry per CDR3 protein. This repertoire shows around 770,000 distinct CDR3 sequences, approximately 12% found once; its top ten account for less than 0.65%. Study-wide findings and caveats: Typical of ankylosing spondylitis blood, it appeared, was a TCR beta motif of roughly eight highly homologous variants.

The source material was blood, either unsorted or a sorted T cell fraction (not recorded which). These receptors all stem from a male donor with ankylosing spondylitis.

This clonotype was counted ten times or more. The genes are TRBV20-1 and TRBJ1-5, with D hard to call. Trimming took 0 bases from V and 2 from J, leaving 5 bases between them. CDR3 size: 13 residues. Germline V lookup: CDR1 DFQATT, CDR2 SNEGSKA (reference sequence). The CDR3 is CSARDGGNQPQHF. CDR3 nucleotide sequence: TGCAGTGCTAGAGACGGGGGCAATCAGCCCCAGCATTTT.

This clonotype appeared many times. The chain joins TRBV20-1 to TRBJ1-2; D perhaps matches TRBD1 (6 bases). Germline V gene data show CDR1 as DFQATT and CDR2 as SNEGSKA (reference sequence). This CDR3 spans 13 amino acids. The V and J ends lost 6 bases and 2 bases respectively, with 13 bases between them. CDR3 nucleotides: TGCAGTGCAATTAAGACAGGAAACTATGGCTACACCTTC. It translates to CSAIKTGNYGYTF.

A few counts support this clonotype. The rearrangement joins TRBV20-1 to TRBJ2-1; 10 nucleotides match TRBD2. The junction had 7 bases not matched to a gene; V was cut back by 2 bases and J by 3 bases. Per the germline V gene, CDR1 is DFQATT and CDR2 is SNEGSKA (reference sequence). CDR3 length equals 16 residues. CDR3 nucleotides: TGCAGTGCTAGATCAGTAGCGGGGGGCCACTACAATGAGCAGTTCTTC. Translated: CSARSVAGGHYNEQFF.

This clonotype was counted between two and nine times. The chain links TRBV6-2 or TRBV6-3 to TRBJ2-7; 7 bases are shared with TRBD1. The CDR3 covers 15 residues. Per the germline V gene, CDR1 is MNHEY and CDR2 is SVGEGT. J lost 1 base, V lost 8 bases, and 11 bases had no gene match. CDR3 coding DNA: TGTGCCAGCTCACCGGGACAGCAAGAATCCTACGAGCAGTACTTC. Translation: CASSPGQQESYEQYF.

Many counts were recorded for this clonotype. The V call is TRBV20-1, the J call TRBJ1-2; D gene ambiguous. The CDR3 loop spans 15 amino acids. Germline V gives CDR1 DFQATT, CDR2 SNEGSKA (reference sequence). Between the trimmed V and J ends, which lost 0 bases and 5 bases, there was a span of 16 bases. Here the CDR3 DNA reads TGCAGTGCTAGAGAAGCCTCCGTCTGGAGGTATGGCTACACCTTC. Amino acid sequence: CSAREASVWRYGYTF.

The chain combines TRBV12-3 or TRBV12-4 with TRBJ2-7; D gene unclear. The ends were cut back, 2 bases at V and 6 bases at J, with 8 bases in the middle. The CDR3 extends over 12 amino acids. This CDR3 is CASSLSRPEQYF. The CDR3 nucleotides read TGTGCCAGCAGTTTATCCAGACCCGAGCAGTACTTC.

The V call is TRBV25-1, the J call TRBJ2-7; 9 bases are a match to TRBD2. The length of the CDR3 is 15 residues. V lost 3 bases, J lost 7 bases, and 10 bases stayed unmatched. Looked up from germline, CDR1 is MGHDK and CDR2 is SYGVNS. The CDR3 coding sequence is TGTGCCAGCAGTGAGGGGCCTAGCGGGATATGGGAGCAGTACTTC. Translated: CASSEGPSGIWEQYF.

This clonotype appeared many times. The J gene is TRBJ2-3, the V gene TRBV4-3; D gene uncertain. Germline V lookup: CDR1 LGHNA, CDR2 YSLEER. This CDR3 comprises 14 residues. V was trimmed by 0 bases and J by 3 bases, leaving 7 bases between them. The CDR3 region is CASSQDLGTDTQYF. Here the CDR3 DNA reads TGCGCCAGCAGCCAAGATCTGGGGACAGATACGCAGTATTTT.

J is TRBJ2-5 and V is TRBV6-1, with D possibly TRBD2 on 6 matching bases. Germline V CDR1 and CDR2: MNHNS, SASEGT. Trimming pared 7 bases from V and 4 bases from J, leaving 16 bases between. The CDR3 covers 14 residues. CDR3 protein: CASTFGGSVETQYF. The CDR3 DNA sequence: TGTGCCAGCACCTTCGGGGGTAGCGTAGAGACCCAGTACTTC.

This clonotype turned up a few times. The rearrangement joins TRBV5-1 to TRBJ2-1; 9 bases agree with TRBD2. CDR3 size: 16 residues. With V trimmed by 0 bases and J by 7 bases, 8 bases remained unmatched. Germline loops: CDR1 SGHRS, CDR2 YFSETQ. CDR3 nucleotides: TGCGCCAGCAGCTTGGCCGCGCGGGGGGGCACAAATGAGCAGTTCTTC. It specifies CASSLAARGGTNEQFF.

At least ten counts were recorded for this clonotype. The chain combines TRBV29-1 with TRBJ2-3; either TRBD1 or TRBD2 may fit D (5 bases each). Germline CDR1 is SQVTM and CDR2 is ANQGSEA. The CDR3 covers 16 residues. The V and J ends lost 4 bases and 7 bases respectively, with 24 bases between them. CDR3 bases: TGCAGCGTTGTGTCCCGGGACGGGGCGTCGGGGTATACGCAGTATTTT. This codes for CSVVSRDGASGYTQYF.

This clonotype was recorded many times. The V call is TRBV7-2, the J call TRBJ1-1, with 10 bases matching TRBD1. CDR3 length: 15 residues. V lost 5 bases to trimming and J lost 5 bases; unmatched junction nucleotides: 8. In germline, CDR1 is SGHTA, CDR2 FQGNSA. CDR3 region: CASSIRQGAWTEAFF. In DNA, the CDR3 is TGTGCCAGCAGCATTCGACAGGGGGCGTGGACTGAAGCTTTCTTT.

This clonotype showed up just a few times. The CDR3 nucleotides are TGTGCCAGCAGCGCGAGAACCCGGGGAAACACCATATATTTT. It codes for CASSARTRGNTIYF. The chain joins TRBV9 to TRBJ1-3; no clear D. The CDR3 runs to 14 residues. CDR1 SGDLS and CDR2 YYNGEE come from the germline V gene. V shed 3 bases and J shed 4 bases, with 11 bases lying between them.

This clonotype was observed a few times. The chain's CDR3 is CATGTGLRETQYF. The CDR3 DNA sequence: TGTGCCACCGGGACAGGGTTAAGAGAGACCCAGTACTTC. The chain joins TRBV10-3 to TRBJ2-5; 9 nucleotides match TRBD1. The V gene's germline CDR1 is ENHRY and CDR2 SYGVKD. The CDR3 extends over 13 amino acids. The V segment lost 10 bases and the J segment 4 bases; nucleotides outside the gene matches: 7.

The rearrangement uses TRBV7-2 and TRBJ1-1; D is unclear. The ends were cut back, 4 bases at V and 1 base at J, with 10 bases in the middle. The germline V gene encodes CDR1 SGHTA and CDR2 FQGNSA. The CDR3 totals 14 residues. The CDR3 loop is CASSSNYWNTEAFF. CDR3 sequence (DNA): TGTGCCAGCAGCTCCAATTATTGGAACACTGAAGCTTTCTTT.

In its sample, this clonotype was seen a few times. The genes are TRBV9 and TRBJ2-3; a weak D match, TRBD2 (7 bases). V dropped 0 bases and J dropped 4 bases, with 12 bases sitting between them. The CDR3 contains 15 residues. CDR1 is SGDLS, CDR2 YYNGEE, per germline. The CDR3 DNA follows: TGTGCCAGCAGCGTAGGGGGGGGGCCCGCAGATACGCAGTATTTT. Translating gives CASSVGGGPADTQYF.

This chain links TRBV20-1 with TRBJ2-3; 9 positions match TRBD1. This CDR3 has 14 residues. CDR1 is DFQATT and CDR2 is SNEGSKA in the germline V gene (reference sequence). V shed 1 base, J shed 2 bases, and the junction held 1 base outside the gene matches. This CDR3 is CSARGTGDTDTQYF. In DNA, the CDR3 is TGCAGTGCTAGAGGGACAGGGGACACAGATACGCAGTATTTT.

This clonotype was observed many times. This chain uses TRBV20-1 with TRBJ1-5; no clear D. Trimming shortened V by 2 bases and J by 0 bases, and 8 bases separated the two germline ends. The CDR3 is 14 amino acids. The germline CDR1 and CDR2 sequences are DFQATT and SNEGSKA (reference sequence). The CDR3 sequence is CSARRLSSNQPQHF. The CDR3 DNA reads TGCAGTGCTAGAAGGCTGTCTAGCAATCAGCCCCAGCATTTT.